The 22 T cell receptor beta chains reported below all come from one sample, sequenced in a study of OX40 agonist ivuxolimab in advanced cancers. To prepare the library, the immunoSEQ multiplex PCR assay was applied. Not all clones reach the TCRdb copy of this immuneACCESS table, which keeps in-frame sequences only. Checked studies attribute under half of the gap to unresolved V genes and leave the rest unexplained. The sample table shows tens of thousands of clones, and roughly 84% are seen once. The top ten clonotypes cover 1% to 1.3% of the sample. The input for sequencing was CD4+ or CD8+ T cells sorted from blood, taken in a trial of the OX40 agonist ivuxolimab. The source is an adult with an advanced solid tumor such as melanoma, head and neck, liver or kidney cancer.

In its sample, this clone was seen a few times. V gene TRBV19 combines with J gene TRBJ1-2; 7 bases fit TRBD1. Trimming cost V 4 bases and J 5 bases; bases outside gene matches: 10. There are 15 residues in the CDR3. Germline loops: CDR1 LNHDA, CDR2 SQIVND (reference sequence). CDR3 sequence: CASSSSGTEIYGYTF. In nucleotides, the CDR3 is TGTGCCAGTAGTAGTTCCGGGACAGAAATATATGGCTACACCTTC.

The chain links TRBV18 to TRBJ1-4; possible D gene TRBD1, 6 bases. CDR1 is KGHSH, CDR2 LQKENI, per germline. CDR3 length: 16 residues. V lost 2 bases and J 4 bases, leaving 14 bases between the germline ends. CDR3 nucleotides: TGTGCCAGCTCACCAACGGGGGCGGGGTATAATGAAAAACTGTTTTTT. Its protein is CASSPTGAGYNEKLFF.

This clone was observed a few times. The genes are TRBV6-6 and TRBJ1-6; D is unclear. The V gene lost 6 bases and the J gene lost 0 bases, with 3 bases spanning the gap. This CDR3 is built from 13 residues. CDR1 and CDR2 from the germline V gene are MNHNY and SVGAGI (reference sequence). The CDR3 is CASRDSYNSPLHF. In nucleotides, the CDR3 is TGTGCCAGCAGGGACTCCTATAATTCACCCCTCCACTTT.

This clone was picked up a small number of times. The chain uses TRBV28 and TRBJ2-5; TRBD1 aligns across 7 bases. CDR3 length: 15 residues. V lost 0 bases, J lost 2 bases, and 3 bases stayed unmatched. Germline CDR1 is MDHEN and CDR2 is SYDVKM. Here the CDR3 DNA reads TGTGCCAGCAGTTTATGGGGCAGGGGGCAAGAGACCCAGTACTTC. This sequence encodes CASSLWGRGQETQYF. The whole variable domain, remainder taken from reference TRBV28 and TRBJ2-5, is DVKVTQSSRYLVKRTGEKVFLECVQDMDHENMFWYRQDPGLGLRLIYFSYDVKMKEKGDIPEGYSVSREKKERFSLILESASTNQTSMYLCASSLWGRGQETQYFGPGTRLLVL.

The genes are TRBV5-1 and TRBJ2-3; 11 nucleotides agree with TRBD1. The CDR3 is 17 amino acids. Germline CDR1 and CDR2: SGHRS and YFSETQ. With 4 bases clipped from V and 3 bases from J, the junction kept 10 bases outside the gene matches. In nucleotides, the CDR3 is TGCGCCAGCAGCCCCGGAAGGGACAGGGGGTCGACAGATACGCAGTATTTT. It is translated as CASSPGRDRGSTDTQYF.

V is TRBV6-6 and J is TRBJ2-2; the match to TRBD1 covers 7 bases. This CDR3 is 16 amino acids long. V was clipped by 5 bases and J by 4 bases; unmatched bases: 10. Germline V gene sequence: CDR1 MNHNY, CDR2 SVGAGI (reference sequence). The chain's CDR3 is CASSLQGVFSTGELFF. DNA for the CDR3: TGTGCCAGCAGTCTCCAGGGGGTATTTTCCACCGGGGAGCTGTTTTTT.

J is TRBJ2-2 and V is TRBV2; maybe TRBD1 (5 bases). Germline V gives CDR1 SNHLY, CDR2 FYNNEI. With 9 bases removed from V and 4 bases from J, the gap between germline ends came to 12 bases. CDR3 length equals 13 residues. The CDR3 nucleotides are TGTGCCAGTCTCCCAGGGCGCACCGGGGAGCTGTTTTTT. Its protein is CASLPGRTGELFF.

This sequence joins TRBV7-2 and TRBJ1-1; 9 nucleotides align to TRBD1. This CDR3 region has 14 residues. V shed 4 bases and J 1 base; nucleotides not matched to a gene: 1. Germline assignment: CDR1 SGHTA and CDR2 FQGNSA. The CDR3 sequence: CASSWDRANTEAFF. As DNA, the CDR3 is TGTGCCAGCAGCTGGGACAGGGCGAACACTGAAGCTTTCTTT. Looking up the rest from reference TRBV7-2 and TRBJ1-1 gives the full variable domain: GAGVSQSPSNKVTEKGKDVELRCDPISGHTALYWYRQSLGQGLEFLIYFQGNSAPDKSGLPSDRFSAERTGGSVSTLTIQRTQQEDSAVYLCASSWDRANTEAFFGQGTRLTVV.

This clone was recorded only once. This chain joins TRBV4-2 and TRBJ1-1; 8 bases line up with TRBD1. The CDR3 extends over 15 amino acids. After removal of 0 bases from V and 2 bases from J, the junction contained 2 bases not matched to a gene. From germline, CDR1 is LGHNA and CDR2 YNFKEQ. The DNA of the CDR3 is TGTGCCAGCAGCCAAGAGACAGGGGTAAACACTGAAGCTTTCTTT. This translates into CASSQETGVNTEAFF.

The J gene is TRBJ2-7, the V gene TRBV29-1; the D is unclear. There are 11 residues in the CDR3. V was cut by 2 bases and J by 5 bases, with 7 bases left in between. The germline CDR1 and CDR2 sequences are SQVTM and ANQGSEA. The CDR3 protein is CSVETENEQYV. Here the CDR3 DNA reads TGCAGCGTTGAAACGGAGAACGAGCAGTACGTC.

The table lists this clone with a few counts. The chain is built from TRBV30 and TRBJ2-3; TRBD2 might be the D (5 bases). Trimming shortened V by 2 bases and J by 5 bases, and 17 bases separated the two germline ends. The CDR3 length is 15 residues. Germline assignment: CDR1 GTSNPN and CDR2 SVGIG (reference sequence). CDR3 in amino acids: CAWSNNRLGGDTQYF. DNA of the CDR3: TGTGCCTGGAGTAATAATCGGCTCGGAGGAGATACGCAGTATTTT.

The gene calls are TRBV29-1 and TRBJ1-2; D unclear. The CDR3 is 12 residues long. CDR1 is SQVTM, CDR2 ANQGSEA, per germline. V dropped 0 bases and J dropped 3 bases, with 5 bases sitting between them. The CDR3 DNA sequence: TGCAGCGTTGAAGATCTCGACTATGGCTACACCTTC. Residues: CSVEDLDYGYTF.

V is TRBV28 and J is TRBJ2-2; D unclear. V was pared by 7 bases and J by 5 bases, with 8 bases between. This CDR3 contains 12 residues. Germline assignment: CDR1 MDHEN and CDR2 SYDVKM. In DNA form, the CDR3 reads TGTGCCAGCACCGGTGTTACCGGGGAGCTGTTTTTT. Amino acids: CASTGVTGELFF.

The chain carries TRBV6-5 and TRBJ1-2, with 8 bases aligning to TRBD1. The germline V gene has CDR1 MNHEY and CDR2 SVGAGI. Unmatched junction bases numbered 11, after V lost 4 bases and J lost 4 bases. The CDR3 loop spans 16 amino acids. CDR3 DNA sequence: TGTGCCAGCAGTTTCGACAGGGGATCGGCACCCTATGGCTACACCTTC. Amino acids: CASSFDRGSAPYGYTF.

The CDR3 here is CASSLLLAAVGNTIYF. As DNA, the CDR3 is TGTGCCAGCAGCTTATTACTGGCTGCAGTAGGAAACACCATATATTTT. The chain joins TRBV7-9 to TRBJ1-3; D is undetermined. This CDR3 has 16 residues. The germline V and J ends were trimmed by 2 bases and 4 bases, with 15 bases remaining between them. Germline loops: CDR1 SEHNR, CDR2 FQNEAQ (reference sequence). The full variable domain, with the rest looked up from reference TRBV7-9 and TRBJ1-3, is DTGVSQNPRHKITKRGQNVTFRCDPISEHNRLYWYRQTLGQGPEFLTYFQNEAQLEKSRLLSDRFSAERPKGSFSTLEIQRTEQGDSAMYLCASSLLLAAVGNTIYFGEGSWLTVV.

This CDR3 is CASSPWDYTEAFF. The CDR3 region has the DNA TGTGCCAGCAGTCCTTGGGACTATACTGAAGCTTTCTTT. The chain links TRBV28 to TRBJ1-1, with D tentatively TRBD1 (5 bases). The CDR3 covers 13 residues. V was cut by 5 bases and J by 5 bases, with 12 bases left in between. Germline V gene lookup returns CDR1 MDHEN and CDR2 SYDVKM.

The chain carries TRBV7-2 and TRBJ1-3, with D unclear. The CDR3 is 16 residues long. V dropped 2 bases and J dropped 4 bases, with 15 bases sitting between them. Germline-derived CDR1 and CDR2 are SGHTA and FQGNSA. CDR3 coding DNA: TGTGCCAGCAGCTTAAAAGGGATGGAGAACGGAAACACCATATATTTT. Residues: CASSLKGMENGNTIYF.

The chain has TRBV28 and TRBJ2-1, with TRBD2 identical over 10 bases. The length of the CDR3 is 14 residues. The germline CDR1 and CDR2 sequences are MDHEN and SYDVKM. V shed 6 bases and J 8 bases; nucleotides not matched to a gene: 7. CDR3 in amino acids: CASRPGTSVHEQFF. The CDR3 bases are TGTGCCAGCAGGCCCGGGACTAGCGTTCATGAGCAGTTCTTC.

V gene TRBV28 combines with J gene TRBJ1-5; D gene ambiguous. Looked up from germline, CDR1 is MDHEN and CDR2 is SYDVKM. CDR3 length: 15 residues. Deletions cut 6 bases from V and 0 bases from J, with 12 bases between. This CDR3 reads CASRWTVGSNQPQHF. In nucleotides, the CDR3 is TGTGCCAGCAGATGGACCGTAGGTAGCAATCAGCCCCAGCATTTT.

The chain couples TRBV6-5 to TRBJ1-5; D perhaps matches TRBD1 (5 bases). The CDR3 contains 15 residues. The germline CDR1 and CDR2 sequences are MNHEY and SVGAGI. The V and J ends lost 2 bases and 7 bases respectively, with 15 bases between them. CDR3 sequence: CASSYGAESGQPQHF. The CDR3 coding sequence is TGTGCCAGCAGTTACGGGGCCGAGAGCGGGCAGCCCCAGCATTTT.

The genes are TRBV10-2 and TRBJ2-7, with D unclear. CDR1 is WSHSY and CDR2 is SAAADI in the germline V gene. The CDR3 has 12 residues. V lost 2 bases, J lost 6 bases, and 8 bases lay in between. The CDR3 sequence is CASSEGWGEQYV. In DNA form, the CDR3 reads TGCGCCAGCAGTGAGGGGTGGGGCGAGCAGTACGTC.

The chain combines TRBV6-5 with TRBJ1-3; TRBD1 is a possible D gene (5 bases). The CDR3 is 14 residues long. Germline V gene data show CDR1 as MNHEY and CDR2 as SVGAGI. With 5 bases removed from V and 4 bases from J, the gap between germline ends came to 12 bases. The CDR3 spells CASSPGGVGNTIYF. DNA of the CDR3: TGTGCCAGCAGTCCCGGGGGGGTCGGAAACACCATATATTTT.